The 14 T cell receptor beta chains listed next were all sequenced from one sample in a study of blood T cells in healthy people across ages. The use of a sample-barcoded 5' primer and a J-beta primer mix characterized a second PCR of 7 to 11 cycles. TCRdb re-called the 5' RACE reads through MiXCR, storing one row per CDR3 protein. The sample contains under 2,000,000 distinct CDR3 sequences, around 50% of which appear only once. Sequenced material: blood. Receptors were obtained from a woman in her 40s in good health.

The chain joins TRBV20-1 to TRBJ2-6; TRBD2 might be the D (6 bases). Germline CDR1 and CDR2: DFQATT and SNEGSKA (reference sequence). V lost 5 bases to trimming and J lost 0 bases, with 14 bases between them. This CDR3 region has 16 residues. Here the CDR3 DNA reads TGCAGTGCTCTAGAGGCGGGGAACTCTGGGGCCAACGTCCTGACTTTC. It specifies CSALEAGNSGANVLTF.

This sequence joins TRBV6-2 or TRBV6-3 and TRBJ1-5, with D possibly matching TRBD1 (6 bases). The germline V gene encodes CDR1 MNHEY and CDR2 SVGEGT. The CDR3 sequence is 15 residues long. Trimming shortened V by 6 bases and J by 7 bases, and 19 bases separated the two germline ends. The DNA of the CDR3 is TGTGCCAGCAGGGGGGGTGTACAGGGTACGCAGCCCCAGCATTTT. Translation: CASRGGVQGTQPQHF.

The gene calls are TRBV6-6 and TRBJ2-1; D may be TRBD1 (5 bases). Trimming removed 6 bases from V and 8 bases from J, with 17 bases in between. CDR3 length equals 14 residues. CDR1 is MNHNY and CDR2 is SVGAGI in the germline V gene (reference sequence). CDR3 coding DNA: TGTGCCAGCAGAAGACGACAACAAGGGGATGAGCAGTTCTTC. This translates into CASRRRQQGDEQFF.

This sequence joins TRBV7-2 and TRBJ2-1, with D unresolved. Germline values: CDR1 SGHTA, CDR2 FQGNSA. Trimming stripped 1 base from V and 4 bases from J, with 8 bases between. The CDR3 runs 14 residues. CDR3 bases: TGTGCCAGCAGCTTAGACTATCTGTACAATGAGCAGTTCTTC. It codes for CASSLDYLYNEQFF.

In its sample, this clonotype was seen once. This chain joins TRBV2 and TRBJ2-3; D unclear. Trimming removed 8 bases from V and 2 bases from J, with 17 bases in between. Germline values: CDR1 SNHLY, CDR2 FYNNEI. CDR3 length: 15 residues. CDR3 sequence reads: CASAWSRVYTDTQYF. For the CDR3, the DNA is TGTGCCAGCGCGTGGTCAAGGGTGTACACAGATACGCAGTATTTT.

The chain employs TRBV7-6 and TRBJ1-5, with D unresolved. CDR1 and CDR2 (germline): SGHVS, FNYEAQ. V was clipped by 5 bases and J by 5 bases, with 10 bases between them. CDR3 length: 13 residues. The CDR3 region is CASSPLHHQPQHF. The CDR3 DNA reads TGTGCCAGCAGCCCCCTGCACCATCAGCCCCAGCATTTT.

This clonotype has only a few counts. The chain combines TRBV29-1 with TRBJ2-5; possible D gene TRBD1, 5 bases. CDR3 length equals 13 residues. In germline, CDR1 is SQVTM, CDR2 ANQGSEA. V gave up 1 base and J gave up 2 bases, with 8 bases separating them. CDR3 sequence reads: CSVEADKQETQYF. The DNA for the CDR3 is TGCAGCGTTGAAGCGGACAAACAAGAGACCCAGTACTTC.

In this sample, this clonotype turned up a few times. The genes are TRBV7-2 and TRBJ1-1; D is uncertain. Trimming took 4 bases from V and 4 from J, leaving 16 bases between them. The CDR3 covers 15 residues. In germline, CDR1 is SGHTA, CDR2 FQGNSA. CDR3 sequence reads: CASSWGSVEATEAFF. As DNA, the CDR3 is TGTGCCAGCAGCTGGGGATCAGTAGAGGCCACTGAAGCTTTCTTT.

CDR3: CASSQDLGQGNSPLHF. DNA for the CDR3: TGTGCCAGCAGCCAAGATCTCGGGCAGGGGAACTCACCCCTCCACTTT. The V gene is TRBV4-2, the J gene TRBJ1-6, with D tentatively TRBD1 (6 bases). The V gene's germline CDR1 is LGHNA and CDR2 YNFKEQ. The CDR3 loop spans 16 amino acids. Trimming cost V 0 bases and J 10 bases, with 16 bases left between them.

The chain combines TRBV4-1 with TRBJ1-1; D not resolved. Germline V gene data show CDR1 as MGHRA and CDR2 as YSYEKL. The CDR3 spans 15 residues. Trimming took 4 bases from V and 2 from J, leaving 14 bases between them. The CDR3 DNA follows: TGCGCCAGCAGCCGCTTACGGGCCTTTAACACTGAAGCTTTCTTT. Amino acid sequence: CASSRLRAFNTEAFF.

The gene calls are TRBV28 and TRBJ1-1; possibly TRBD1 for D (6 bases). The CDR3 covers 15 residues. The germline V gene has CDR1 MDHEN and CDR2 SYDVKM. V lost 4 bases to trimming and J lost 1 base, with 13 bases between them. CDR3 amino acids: CASSSGGAGNTEAFF. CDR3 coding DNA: TGTGCCAGCAGTTCCGGGGGGGCAGGGAACACTGAAGCTTTCTTT.

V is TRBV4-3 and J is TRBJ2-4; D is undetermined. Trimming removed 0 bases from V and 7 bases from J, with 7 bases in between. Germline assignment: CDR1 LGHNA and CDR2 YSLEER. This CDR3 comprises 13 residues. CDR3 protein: CASSQDLLNIQYF. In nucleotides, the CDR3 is TGCGCCAGCAGCCAAGATCTTCTCAACATTCAGTACTTC.

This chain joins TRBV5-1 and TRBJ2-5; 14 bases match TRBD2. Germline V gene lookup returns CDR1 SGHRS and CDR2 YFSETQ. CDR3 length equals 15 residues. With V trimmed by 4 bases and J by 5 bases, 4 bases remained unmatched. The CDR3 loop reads CASSGTSGGFETQYF. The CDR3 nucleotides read TGCGCCAGCAGCGGGACTAGCGGGGGATTTGAGACCCAGTACTTC.

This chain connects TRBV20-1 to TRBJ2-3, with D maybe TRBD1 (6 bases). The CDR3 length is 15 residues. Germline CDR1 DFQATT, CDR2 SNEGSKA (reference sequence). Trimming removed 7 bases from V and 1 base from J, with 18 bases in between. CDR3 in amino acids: CSVEPGEGGTDTQYF. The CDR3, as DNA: TGCAGTGTCGAACCAGGGGAAGGAGGCACAGATACGCAGTATTTT.